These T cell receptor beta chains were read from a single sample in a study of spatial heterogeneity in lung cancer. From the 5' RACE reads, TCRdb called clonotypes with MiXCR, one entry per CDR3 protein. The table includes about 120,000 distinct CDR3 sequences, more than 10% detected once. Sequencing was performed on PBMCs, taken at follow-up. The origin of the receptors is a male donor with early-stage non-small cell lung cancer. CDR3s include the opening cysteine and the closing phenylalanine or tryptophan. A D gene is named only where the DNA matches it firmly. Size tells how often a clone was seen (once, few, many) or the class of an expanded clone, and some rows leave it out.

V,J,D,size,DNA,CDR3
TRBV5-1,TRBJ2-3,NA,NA,TGCGCCAGCAGAGATAGCGGAGCAGCTACGCAGTATTTT,CASRDSGAATQYF
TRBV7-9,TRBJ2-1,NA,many,TGTGCCAGCAGCTTGTTGACAGGGAGGACTTACAATGAGCAGTTCTTC,CASSLLTGRTYNEQFF
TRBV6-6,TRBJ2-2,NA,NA,TGTGCCAGCAGTTTACTCGGACAGAACACCGGGGAGCTGTTTTTT,CASSLLGQNTGELFF
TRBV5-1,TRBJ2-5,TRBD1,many,TGCGCCAGCAGCCCGACAGGGGGCGGAGAGACCCAGTACTTC,CASSPTGGGETQYF
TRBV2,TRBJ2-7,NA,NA,TGTGCCAGCAGTGGACAGACCTACGAGCAGTACTTC,CASSGQTYEQYF
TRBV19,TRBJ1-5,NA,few,TGTGCCAGTAACCCGGGGGTGGCCAATCAGCCCCAGCATTTT,CASNPGVANQPQHF
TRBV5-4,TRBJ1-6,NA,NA,TGTGCCAGCAGCTTAGACAGTGCCCGTAATTCACCCCTCCACTTT,CASSLDSARNSPLHF
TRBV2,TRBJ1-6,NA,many,TGTGCCAGCAGTGAGGGGAATACACCCCTCCACTTT,CASSEGNTPLHF
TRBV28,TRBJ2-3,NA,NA,TGTGCCAGCAGTCCCGGGGGTAGCGGAGATACGCAGTATTTT,CASSPGGSGDTQYF
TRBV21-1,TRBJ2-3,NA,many,TGTGCCAGCACCCTAAGGACAGGGACCACAGATACGCAGTATTTT,CASTLRTGTTDTQYF
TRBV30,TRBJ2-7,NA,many,TGTGCCTGGAGCTGGTGGGGTGGGACCTACGAGCAGTACTTC,CAWSWWGGTYEQYF
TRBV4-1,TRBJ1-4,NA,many,TGCGCCAGCAGCCAAGTCGAGGACACAACTAATGAAAAACTGTTTTTT,CASSQVEDTTNEKLFF
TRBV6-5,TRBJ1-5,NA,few,TGTGCCAGCAGTTACGACAGGACCAATCAGCCCCAGCATTTT,CASSYDRTNQPQHF
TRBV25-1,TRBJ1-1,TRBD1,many,TGTGCCAGCAGTCGGACAGGGATGAACACTGAAGCTTTCTTT,CASSRTGMNTEAFF
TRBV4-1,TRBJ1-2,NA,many,TGCGCCAGCAGCCAACCCACAGGGTCCACCTATGGCTACACCTTC,CASSQPTGSTYGYTF
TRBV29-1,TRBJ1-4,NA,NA,TGCAGCGTTGTGGGGTGGGCTAATGAAAAACTGTTTTTT,CSVVGWANEKLFF
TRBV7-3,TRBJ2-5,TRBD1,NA,TGTGCCAGCAGCTTACTAACAGGGGTTCGGTTAGTTGAGACCCAGTACTTC,CASSLLTGVRLVETQYF
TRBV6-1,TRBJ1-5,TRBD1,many,TGTGCCAGCAACCTAGACAGGGGGCATCAGCCCCAGCATTTT,CASNLDRGHQPQHF
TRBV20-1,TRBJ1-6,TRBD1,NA,TGCAGTGCTTACGGGACAGCACATAATTCACCCCTCCACTTT,CSAYGTAHNSPLHF
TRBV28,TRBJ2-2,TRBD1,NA,TGTGCCAGCAGAGGGACAGGGTTCACCGGGGAGCTGTTTTTT,CASRGTGFTGELFF
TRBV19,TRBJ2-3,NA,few,TGTGCCAGTAGTACACGGACACCCACTAGCACAGATACGCAGTATTTT,CASSTRTPTSTDTQYF
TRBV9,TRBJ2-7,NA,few,TGTGCCAGCAGCAAAACAGAGAGCTCCTACGAGCAGTACTTC,CASSKTESSYEQYF
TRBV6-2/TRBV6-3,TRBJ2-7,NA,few,TGTGCCAGCAAGTCCGGCGGGGTCTACGAGCAGTACTTC,CASKSGGVYEQYF
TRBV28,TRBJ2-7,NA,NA,TGTGCCAGCAGTTTACACCTTCAGGGGACAAATGAGCAGTACTTC,CASSLHLQGTNEQYF
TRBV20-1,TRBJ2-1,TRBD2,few,TGCAGTGCTAGACTAGCGGGGTACAATGAGCAGTTCTTC,CSARLAGYNEQFF
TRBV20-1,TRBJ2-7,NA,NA,TGCAGTGCTAGAGATCTGAGCTACGAGCAGTACTTC,CSARDLSYEQYF
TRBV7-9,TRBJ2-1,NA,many,TGTGCCAGCAGCCGCGCCACCTCCTACAATGAGCAGTTCTTC,CASSRATSYNEQFF
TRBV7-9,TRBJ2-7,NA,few,TGTGCCAGCAGCCCCGGTCGGGGGCGCTTTTACGAGCAGTACTTC,CASSPGRGRFYEQYF
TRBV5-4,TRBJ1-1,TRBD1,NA,TGTGCCAGCAGCCCCCGGGACAGGTCGACTGAAGCTTTCTTT,CASSPRDRSTEAFF
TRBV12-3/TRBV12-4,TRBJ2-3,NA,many,TGTGCCAGCAGTTTATATACGACGGCAGATACGCAGTATTTT,CASSLYTTADTQYF
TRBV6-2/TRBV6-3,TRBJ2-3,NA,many,TGTGCCAGCAGTTACCCCCCAGATACGCAGTATTTT,CASSYPPDTQYF
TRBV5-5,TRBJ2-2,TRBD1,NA,TGTGCCAGCAGCCCGGGACAGAGGAACACCGGGGAGCTGTTTTTT,CASSPGQRNTGELFF
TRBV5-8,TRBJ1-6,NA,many,TGTGCCAGCAGCTTGCGTTCCGTACAAGATAATTCACCCCTCCACTTT,CASSLRSVQDNSPLHF
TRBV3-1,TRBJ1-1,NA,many,TGTGCCAGCAGCCAAGGTCGGAACGAAGCTTTCTTT,CASSQGRNEAFF
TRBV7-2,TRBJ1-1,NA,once,TGTGCCAGCAGCCCCTGGCAGAACACTGAAGCTTTCTTT,CASSPWQNTEAFF
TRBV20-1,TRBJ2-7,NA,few,TGCAGTGCGTCCGGGAGAGAAGCTTATCGCGAGCAGTACTTC,CSASGREAYREQYF
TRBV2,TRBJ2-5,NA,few,TGTGCCACCCGGACGGTGGAGACCCAGTACTTC,CATRTVETQYF